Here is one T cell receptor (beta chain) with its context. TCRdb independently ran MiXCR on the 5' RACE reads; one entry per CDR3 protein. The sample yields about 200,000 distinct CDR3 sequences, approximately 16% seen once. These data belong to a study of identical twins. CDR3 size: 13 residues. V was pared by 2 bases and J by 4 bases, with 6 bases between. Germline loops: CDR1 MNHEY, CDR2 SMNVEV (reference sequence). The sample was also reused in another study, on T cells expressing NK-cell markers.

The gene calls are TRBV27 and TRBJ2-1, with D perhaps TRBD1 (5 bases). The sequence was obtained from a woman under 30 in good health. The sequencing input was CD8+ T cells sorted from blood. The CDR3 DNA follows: TGTGCCAGCAGTTTAAGACAGTACAATGAGCAGTTCTTC. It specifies CASSLRQYNEQFF.